The 14 T cell receptor beta chains listed next were all sequenced from one sample in a study of T cell repertoires in cytomegalovirus infection. A single record per CDR3 protein comes from TCRdb applying MiXCR to the reads. Altogether some 100,000 distinct CDR3 sequences are present, around a quarter being singletons, with the ten largest covering about two fifths. The material sequenced was CD8+ T cells from PBMCs. The receptor set was obtained from a human donor in good health (CMV status not recorded). Some clones in this sample may be carry-over from other donors' samples.

The table lists this clonotype with many counts. This rearrangement joins TRBV7-8 to TRBJ2-2, with D perhaps TRBD1 (6 bases). The CDR3 covers 16 residues. V was clipped by 4 bases and J by 6 bases, with 18 bases between them. Germline loops: CDR1 SGHVS, CDR2 FQNEAQ. CDR3 loop: CASSYTGSVFAGELFF. The CDR3 DNA reads as TGTGCCAGCAGCTACACAGGGTCGGTTTTCGCCGGGGAGCTGTTTTTT.

The table lists this clonotype with many counts. V and J are TRBV7-2 and TRBJ1-5, with a tentative D call TRBD1 (5 bases). CDR3 length: 15 amino acids. Between the trimmed V and J ends, which lost 0 bases and 5 bases, there was a span of 11 bases. The germline V gene encodes CDR1 SGHTA and CDR2 FQGNSA. The CDR3 is CASSLAQTGHQPQHF. CDR3 coding DNA: TGTGCCAGCAGCTTAGCTCAAACAGGCCATCAGCCCCAGCATTTT.

This clonotype has only a few counts. The rearrangement links TRBV7-9 to TRBJ2-5; possible D gene TRBD2, 6 bases. Trimming took off 6 bases at V and 5 bases at J, with 16 bases between the two ends. The CDR3 consists of 14 residues. The germline gives CDR1 SEHNR, CDR2 FQNEAQ (reference sequence). CDR3 in amino acids: CASSHPEGRETQYF. CDR3 nucleotide sequence: TGTGCCAGCAGTCATCCTGAGGGGAGGGAGACCCAGTACTTC.

This clonotype was detected only once. This chain uses TRBV7-4 with TRBJ2-7; unclear D gene. The CDR3 totals 14 residues. Looked up from germline, CDR1 is SGHVT and CDR2 is SQSDAQ. V lost 3 bases and J 2 bases, leaving 11 bases between the germline ends. The DNA of the CDR3 is TGTGCCAGCAGCTTCCCAAGTGGCCCCTACGAGCAGTACTTC. Its protein is CASSFPSGPYEQYF.

V is TRBV7-4 and J is TRBJ2-7; 10 bases fit TRBD2. V shed 8 bases, J shed 4 bases, and the junction held 5 bases outside the gene matches. From germline, CDR1 is SGHVT and CDR2 SQSDAQ. The CDR3 consists of 13 residues. CDR3: CASASGGAYEQYF. In DNA, the CDR3 is TGTGCCAGCGCAAGCGGGGGGGCTTACGAGCAGTACTTC.

The V and J genes are TRBV24-1 and TRBJ1-2; possibly TRBD1 for D (5 bases). The germline V gene has CDR1 KGHDR and CDR2 SFDVKD. This CDR3 contains 14 residues. V lost 1 base and J lost 4, with 9 bases in between. This chain's CDR3 is CATSDLQDIYGYTF. DNA of the CDR3: TGTGCCACCAGTGATTTACAGGACATCTATGGCTACACCTTC.

This clonotype was detected a few times. The V call is TRBV11-2, the J call TRBJ2-2; possible D gene TRBD2, 6 bases. V gave up 0 bases and J gave up 4 bases, with 21 bases separating them. CDR1 is SGHAT and CDR2 is FQNNGV in the germline V gene. This CDR3 is built from 19 residues. CDR3 loop: CASSLDMRGRTTSTGELFF. DNA for the CDR3: TGTGCCAGCAGCTTAGATATGCGGGGACGGACCACTTCCACCGGGGAGCTGTTTTTT.

The chain carries TRBV20-1 and TRBJ2-7; 11 positions match TRBD2. The ends lost 0 bases at V and 1 base at J; junction bases unmatched: 11. The CDR3 spans 18 residues. The germline CDR1 and CDR2 sequences are DFQATT and SNEGSKA (reference sequence). CDR3 DNA: TGCAGTGCTAGAGATCGGGATAGCGGGGGGGCTAGGTCCTACGAGCAGTACTTC. Translating it yields CSARDRDSGGARSYEQYF.

The table lists this clonotype with a count of one. The chain links TRBV29-1 to TRBJ2-2, with D perhaps TRBD1 (6 bases). The V end lost 4 bases, the J end lost 0 bases, and 15 bases lay between the germline ends. The germline V gene encodes CDR1 SQVTM and CDR2 ANQGSEA. The CDR3 covers 16 residues. The CDR3 DNA reads TGCAGCGTTGTTGGGTTAGGACAGACGAACACCGGGGAGCTGTTTTTT. Translated, it gives CSVVGLGQTNTGELFF.

The chain employs TRBV12-3 or TRBV12-4 and TRBJ2-7, with D hard to call. Trimming shortened V by 4 bases and J by 4 bases, and 11 bases separated the two germline ends. This CDR3 region has 13 residues. CDR3 amino acids: CASSYLSSYEQYF. The CDR3 nucleotides are TGTGCCAGCAGTTATCTTAGTTCTTACGAGCAGTACTTC.

This clonotype was counted many times. V usage is TRBV7-2 and J usage is TRBJ1-6; 7 bases align to TRBD1. The CDR3 consists of 16 residues. V lost 4 bases and J lost 10; bases outside the gene matches: 13. Germline values: CDR1 SGHTA, CDR2 FQGNSA. The CDR3 here is CASSSRRQGGGSPLHF. DNA of the CDR3: TGTGCCAGCAGCTCGCGACGACAGGGCGGGGGATCACCCCTCCACTTT.

In this sample, this clonotype turned up many times. The rearrangement joins TRBV7-2 to TRBJ2-7; TRBD1 might be the D (6 bases). The germline V gene has CDR1 SGHTA and CDR2 FQGNSA. Trimming took off 5 bases at V and 1 base at J, with 12 bases between the two ends. The CDR3 loop spans 14 amino acids. CDR3 sequence reads: CASSPRTESYEQYF. CDR3 nucleotides: TGTGCCAGCAGCCCCCGGACAGAATCCTACGAGCAGTACTTC.

The chain has TRBV5-6 and TRBJ1-3, with TRBD1 identical over 8 bases. With V trimmed by 1 base and J by 1 base, 4 bases remained unmatched. The CDR3 is 16 amino acids. Germline V CDR1 and CDR2: SGHDT, YYEEEE. CDR3 nucleotide sequence: TGTGCCAGCAGCTTGTGGCAGGGGGCATCTGGAAACACCATATATTTT. This gives the protein CASSLWQGASGNTIYF. Full variable domain (outside the CDR3, taken from reference TRBV5-6 and TRBJ1-3): DAGVTQSPTHLIKTRGQQVTLRCSPKSGHDTVSWYQQALGQGPQFIFQYYEEEERQRGNFPDRFSGHQFPNYSSELNVNALLLGDSALYLCASSLWQGASGNTIYFGEGSWLTVV.

This clonotype occurred a few times. The gene calls are TRBV25-1 and TRBJ2-3; no definite D call. Germline CDR1 is MGHDK and CDR2 is SYGVNS. The CDR3 extends over 11 amino acids. The ends were cut back, 8 bases at V and 5 bases at J, with 8 bases in the middle. CDR3 sequence: CASERRDTQYF. The CDR3 DNA follows: TGTGCCAGCGAAAGGAGAGATACGCAGTATTTT. The full variable domain, rest sourced from reference TRBV25-1 and TRBJ2-3, is EADIYQTPRYLVIGTGKKITLECSQTMGHDKMYWYQQDPGMELHLIHYSYGVNSTEKGDLSSESTVSRIRTEHFPLTLESARPSHTSQYLCASERRDTQYFGPGTRLTVL.